The 23 T cell receptor beta chains presented below share a single source sample, sequenced in a study of shared clonotypes between healthy human individuals. TCRdb keeps only in-frame clones here, not all; method: immunoSEQ multiplex PCR. The table lists under 1 million clones, around 96% of them singletons. Naive CD8 isolation took CD45RO-negative cells positively selected for CCR7 and excluded terminally differentiated effector memory CD45RA+ cells. The sequencing input was naive CD8+ T cells sorted from blood. The receptors derive from a man under 40 in good health.

This sequence joins TRBV2 and TRBJ1-3; 9 nucleotides line up with TRBD1. There are 14 residues in the CDR3. With 6 bases clipped from V and 4 bases from J, the junction kept 4 bases outside the gene matches. Germline CDR1 reads SNHLY; CDR2 reads FYNNEI. In nucleotides, the CDR3 is TGTGCCAGCAGAACAGGGGGCGGGGGAAACACCATATATTTT. Protein sequence: CASRTGGGGNTIYF.

This sequence joins TRBV7-9 and TRBJ1-2; perhaps TRBD1 as D (5 bases). The V end was cut by 4 bases, the J end by 2 bases, with 14 bases between. The CDR3 spans 15 residues. From germline, CDR1 is SEHNR and CDR2 FQNEAQ (reference sequence). CDR3 coding DNA: TGTGCCAGCAGCTCCTATTTGGGGCTGAACTATGGCTACACCTTC. Protein: CASSSYLGLNYGYTF.

This sequence joins TRBV6-1 and TRBJ1-2; TRBD1 matches at 8 bases. J lost 6 bases, V lost 11 bases, and 11 bases had no gene match. The CDR3 loop spans 13 amino acids. From germline, CDR1 is MNHNS and CDR2 SASEGT. CDR3 coding DNA: TGTGCCGTCCAGGACAGGGCGTACGATGGCTACACCTTC. It translates to CAVQDRAYDGYTF.

The chain carries TRBV5-1 and TRBJ1-3; unclear D gene. The CDR3 spans 15 residues. In germline, CDR1 is SGHRS, CDR2 YFSETQ. Trimming removed 4 bases at V and 4 bases at J, with 15 bases between. The CDR3 sequence: CASSQSRTGGNTIYF. CDR3 in DNA: TGCGCCAGCAGCCAATCACGAACTGGAGGAAACACCATATATTTT.

The rearrangement links TRBV5-1 to TRBJ2-2, with D perhaps matching TRBD1 (6 bases). This CDR3 region has 17 residues. Germline CDR1 reads SGHRS; CDR2 reads YFSETQ. Trimming pared 2 bases from V and 0 bases from J, leaving 14 bases between. The CDR3 region is CASSLLPGDTNTGELFF. CDR3 DNA: TGCGCCAGCAGCTTACTGCCAGGGGATACGAACACCGGGGAGCTGTTTTTT.

This chain joins TRBV9 and TRBJ2-7, with 8 bases lining up with TRBD1. The CDR3 spans 16 residues. Unmatched junction bases numbered 11, after V lost 0 bases and J lost 6 bases. Per germline, CDR1 SGDLS and CDR2 YYNGEE. CDR3 DNA sequence: TGTGCCAGCAGCGTAGGTTCGAGGACAGGGAGGAGCGAGCAGTACTTC. Its translation is CASSVGSRTGRSEQYF.

The J gene is TRBJ1-4, the V gene TRBV7-9; D possibly corresponds to TRBD1 (6 bases). CDR1 and CDR2 from the germline V gene are SEHNR and FQNEAQ (reference sequence). The CDR3 totals 14 residues. The V gene lost 5 bases and the J gene lost 8 bases, with 15 bases spanning the gap. The CDR3 coding sequence is TGTGCCAGCAGCCCCGTGGGGACACACGAAAAACTGTTTTTT. It encodes CASSPVGTHEKLFF.

This chain's CDR3 is CASSIVEGRGSYNEQFF. As DNA, the CDR3 is TGTGCCAGTAGTATAGTTGAGGGCAGGGGCTCCTACAATGAGCAGTTCTTC. The chain uses TRBV19 and TRBJ2-1, with D maybe TRBD1 (6 bases). Looked up from germline, CDR1 is LNHDA and CDR2 is SQIVND (reference sequence). The CDR3 is made up of 17 amino acids. V lost 1 base and J lost 0, with 13 bases in between.

The chain links TRBV5-1 to TRBJ2-7; D unresolved. The CDR3 is 14 residues long. Trimming cost V 7 bases and J 0 bases, with 14 bases left between them. Germline V gene sequence: CDR1 SGHRS, CDR2 YFSETQ. As DNA, the CDR3 is TGCGCCAGCGGGAACCCGGACGCCTCCTACGAGCAGTACTTC. Translation gives CASGNPDASYEQYF.

The DNA for the CDR3 is TGTGCCAGCAGTTCTGGACAGGGGGTCCACGAGCAGTACTTC. It codes for CASSSGQGVHEQYF. The chain joins TRBV28 to TRBJ2-7; TRBD1 aligns across 10 bases. The CDR3 runs 14 residues. In germline, CDR1 is MDHEN, CDR2 SYDVKM. V lost 4 bases, J lost 5 bases, and 5 bases stayed unmatched.

This clone turned up a few times. V is TRBV2 and J is TRBJ2-1; TRBD1 matches at 9 bases. The V and J ends lost 7 bases and 7 bases, in that order; junction bases with no gene match: 8. The CDR3 is 14 residues long. Germline V gives CDR1 SNHLY, CDR2 FYNNEI. This CDR3 reads CASILQGAANEQFF. DNA of the CDR3: TGTGCCAGCATATTACAGGGGGCAGCGAATGAGCAGTTCTTC.

The CDR3 DNA follows: TGTGCCAGCAGCCCGTCCCGGGGACTAGCGTCCTACAATGAGCAGTTCTTC. Translation: CASSPSRGLASYNEQFF. This chain joins TRBV11-3 and TRBJ2-1, with 10 bases that match TRBD2. The CDR3 extends over 17 amino acids. Germline V gene lookup returns CDR1 SGHNT and CDR2 YENEEA. Trimming cost V 5 bases and J 1 base; bases outside gene matches: 8.

V gene TRBV6-5 combines with J gene TRBJ2-7; D call uncertain. Germline loops: CDR1 MNHEY, CDR2 SVGAGI. V was pared by 0 bases and J by 2 bases, with 8 bases between. CDR3 length: 14 amino acids. The CDR3 DNA follows: TGTGCCAGCAGTTACTCGGGCAGCCCCTACGAGCAGTACTTC. This codes for CASSYSGSPYEQYF.

This clone occurred once. The rearrangement joins TRBV29-1 to TRBJ2-7; the match to TRBD1 covers 10 bases. Germline V gene sequence: CDR1 SQVTM, CDR2 ANQGSEA. The CDR3 has 15 residues. V lost 0 bases to trimming and J lost 3 bases; unmatched junction nucleotides: 5. This chain's CDR3 is CSVEDSGQGYYEQYF. The CDR3 DNA is TGCAGCGTTGAAGATTCGGGACAGGGGTACTACGAGCAGTACTTC.

V is TRBV2 and J is TRBJ2-1; a possible D gene is TRBD1 (6 bases). Per the germline V gene, CDR1 is SNHLY and CDR2 is FYNNEI. The CDR3 runs to 15 residues. The V end lost 7 bases, the J end lost 0 bases, and 13 bases lay between the germline ends. The CDR3 nucleotides are TGTGCCAGCAAGGGGGAAGGCAGCTCCTACAATGAGCAGTTCTTC. Translating gives CASKGEGSSYNEQFF. The full variable domain, rest sourced from reference TRBV2 and TRBJ2-1, is EPEVTQTPSHQVTQMGQEVILRCVPISNHLYFYWYRQILGQKVEFLVSFYNNEISEKSEIFDDQFSVERPDGSNFTLKIRSTKLEDSAMYFCASKGEGSSYNEQFFGPGTRLTVL.

The genes are TRBV5-1 and TRBJ2-7; TRBD2 matches 7 bases. Trimming at V came to 6 bases and at J to 0 bases, leaving 9 bases not matched to a gene. Germline CDR1 and CDR2: SGHRS and YFSETQ. CDR3 size: 15 residues. The CDR3 DNA follows: TGCGCCAGCATATGGGGCCCGGGGGGCTCCTACGAGCAGTACTTC. It specifies CASIWGPGGSYEQYF.

The chain joins TRBV30 to TRBJ1-2; D is undetermined. V shed 5 bases and J shed 4 bases, with 11 bases lying between them. The V gene's germline CDR1 is GTSNPN and CDR2 SVGIG (reference sequence). The CDR3 length is 12 residues. The CDR3 here is CAWAPLAYGYTF. The CDR3 nucleotides read TGTGCCTGGGCCCCCCTCGCCTATGGCTACACCTTC. The full variable domain, in which reference TRBV30 and TRBJ1-2 provide the parts outside the CDR3, is SQTIHQWPATLVQPVGSPLSLECTVEGTSNPNLYWYRQAAGRGLQLLFYSVGIGQISSEVPQNLSASRPQDRQFILSSKKLLLSDSGFYLCAWAPLAYGYTFGSGTRLTVV.

The CDR3 sequence is CAISARDRSYEQYF. The CDR3 DNA follows: TGTGCCATCAGTGCCCGGGACAGGTCCTACGAGCAGTACTTC. This chain connects TRBV10-3 to TRBJ2-7; TRBD1 matches at 8 bases. The CDR3 length is 14 residues. Germline lookup yields CDR1 ENHRY and CDR2 SYGVKD. Trimming at V came to 4 bases and at J to 1 base, leaving 3 bases not matched to a gene.

Of note for this clone: Other DNA sequences in the sample encode the same CDR3. The J gene is TRBJ2-7, the V gene TRBV27; D remains unclear. V was pared by 2 bases and J by 7 bases, with 3 bases between. The CDR3 is made up of 10 amino acids. The germline CDR1 and CDR2 sequences are MNHEY and SMNVEV (reference sequence). The CDR3 coding sequence is TGTGCCAGCAGTTTAGGGGAGCAGTACTTC. It is translated as CASSLGEQYF.

The chain has TRBV7-9 and TRBJ2-2; maybe TRBD2 (5 bases). The germline V and J ends were trimmed by 4 bases and 10 bases, with 22 bases remaining between them. CDR1 SEHNR and CDR2 FQNEAQ come from the germline V gene (reference sequence). This CDR3 spans 16 amino acids. The chain's CDR3 is CASSSSRGARVAELFF. CDR3 coding DNA: TGTGCCAGCAGCTCATCCCGGGGAGCCCGGGTGGCGGAGCTGTTTTTT.

This chain links TRBV2 with TRBJ1-2; TRBD1 aligns across 8 bases. J lost 2 bases, V lost 10 bases, and 3 bases had no gene match. The CDR3 spans 12 residues. Germline-derived CDR1 and CDR2 are SNHLY and FYNNEI. CDR3 protein: CATRQGNYGYTF. The CDR3 DNA is TGTGCCACCCGACAGGGGAACTATGGCTACACCTTC. The variable domain in full, with the rest retrieved from reference TRBV2 and TRBJ1-2, is EPEVTQTPSHQVTQMGQEVILRCVPISNHLYFYWYRQILGQKVEFLVSFYNNEISEKSEIFDDQFSVERPDGSNFTLKIRSTKLEDSAMYFCATRQGNYGYTFGSGTRLTVV.

Notes on this clone: Distinct nucleotide sequences in the sample also encode this CDR3. The chain has TRBV7-9 and TRBJ2-7; perhaps TRBD1 as D (7 bases). Germline CDR1 SEHNR, CDR2 FQNEAQ (reference sequence). Trimming removed 5 bases at V and 6 bases at J, with 14 bases between. The CDR3 runs 13 residues. The CDR3 sequence: CASSLDREVEQYF. The CDR3 DNA is TGTGCCAGCAGCCTTGACAGGGAGGTCGAGCAGTACTTC.

The chain joins TRBV5-1 to TRBJ2-1; TRBD2 aligns across 9 bases. With V trimmed by 4 bases and J by 5 bases, 10 bases remained unmatched. This CDR3 region has 16 residues. The germline V gene encodes CDR1 SGHRS and CDR2 YFSETQ. The CDR3 DNA is TGCGCCAGCAGCCCTACTTTAGGCGGGAGGGACAATGAGCAGTTCTTC. This gives the protein CASSPTLGGRDNEQFF.